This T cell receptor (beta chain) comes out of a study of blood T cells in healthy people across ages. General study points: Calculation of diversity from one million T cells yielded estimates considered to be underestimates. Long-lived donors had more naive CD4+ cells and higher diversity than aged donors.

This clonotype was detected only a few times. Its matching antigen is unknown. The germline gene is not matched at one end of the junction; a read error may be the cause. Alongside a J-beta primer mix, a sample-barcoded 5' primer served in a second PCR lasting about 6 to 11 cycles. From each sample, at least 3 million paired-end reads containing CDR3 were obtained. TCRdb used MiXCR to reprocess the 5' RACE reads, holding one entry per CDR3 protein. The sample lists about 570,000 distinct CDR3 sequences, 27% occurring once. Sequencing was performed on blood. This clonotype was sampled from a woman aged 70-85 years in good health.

The CDR3 DNA sequence: TGTGCAAGCAGCCAAGAGTCCGCCGCTACGGGGGATACGCAGTATTTT. It specifies CASSQESAATGDTQYF. The chain recombines TRBV4-2 with TRBJ2-3; a possible D gene is TRBD2 (5 bases). The CDR3 has 16 amino acids. The germline gives CDR1 LGHNA, CDR2 YNFKEQ.